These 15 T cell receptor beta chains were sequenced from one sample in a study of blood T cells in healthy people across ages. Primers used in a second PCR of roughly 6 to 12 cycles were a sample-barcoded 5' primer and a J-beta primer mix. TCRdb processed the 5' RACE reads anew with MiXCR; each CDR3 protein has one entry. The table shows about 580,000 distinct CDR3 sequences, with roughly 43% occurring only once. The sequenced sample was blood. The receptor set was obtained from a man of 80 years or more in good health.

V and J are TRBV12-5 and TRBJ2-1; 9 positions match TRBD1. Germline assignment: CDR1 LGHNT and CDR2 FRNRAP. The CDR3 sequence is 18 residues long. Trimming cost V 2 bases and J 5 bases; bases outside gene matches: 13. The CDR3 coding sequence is TGTGCTAGTGGTTTGCCACTGCGCGGGACAGGGCGACACAATGAGCAGTTCTTC. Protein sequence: CASGLPLRGTGRHNEQFF.

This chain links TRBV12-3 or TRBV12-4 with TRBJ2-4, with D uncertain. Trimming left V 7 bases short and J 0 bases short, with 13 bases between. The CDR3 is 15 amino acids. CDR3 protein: CASTESAVAKNIQYF. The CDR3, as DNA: TGTGCCAGCACCGAGAGCGCGGTAGCCAAAAACATTCAGTACTTC.

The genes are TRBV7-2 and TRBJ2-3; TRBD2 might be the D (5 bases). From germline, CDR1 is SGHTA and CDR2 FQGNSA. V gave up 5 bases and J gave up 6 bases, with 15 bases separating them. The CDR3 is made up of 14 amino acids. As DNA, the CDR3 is TGTGCCAGCAGCATACTAGAGTTTGGCGATACGCAGTATTTT. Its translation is CASSILEFGDTQYF.

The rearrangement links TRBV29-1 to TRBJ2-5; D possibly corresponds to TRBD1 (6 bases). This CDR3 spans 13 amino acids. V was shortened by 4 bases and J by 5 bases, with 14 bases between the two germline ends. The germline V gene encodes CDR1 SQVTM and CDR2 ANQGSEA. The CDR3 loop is CSVVNWGLETQYF. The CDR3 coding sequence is TGCAGCGTTGTCAATTGGGGGCTGGAGACCCAGTACTTC.

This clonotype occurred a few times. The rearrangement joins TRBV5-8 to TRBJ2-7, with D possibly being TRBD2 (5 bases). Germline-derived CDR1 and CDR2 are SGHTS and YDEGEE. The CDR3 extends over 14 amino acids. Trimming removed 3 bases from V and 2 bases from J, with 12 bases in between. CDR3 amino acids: CASSSRWGAYEQYF. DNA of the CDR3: TGTGCCAGCAGCTCTAGGTGGGGAGCCTACGAGCAGTACTTC.

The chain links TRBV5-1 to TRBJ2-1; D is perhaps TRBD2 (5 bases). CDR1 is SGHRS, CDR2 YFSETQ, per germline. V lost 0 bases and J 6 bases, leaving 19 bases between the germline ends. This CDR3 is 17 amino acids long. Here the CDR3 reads CASSLGGSGLAGNEQFF. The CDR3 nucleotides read TGCGCCAGCAGCTTGGGAGGTTCGGGTTTGGCGGGCAATGAGCAGTTCTTC.

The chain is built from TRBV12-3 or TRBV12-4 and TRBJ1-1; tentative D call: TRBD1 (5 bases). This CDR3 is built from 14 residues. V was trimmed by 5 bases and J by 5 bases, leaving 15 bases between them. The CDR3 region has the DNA TGTGCCAGCAGTCAACAGGTGTTGAGGACTGAAGCTTTCTTT. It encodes CASSQQVLRTEAFF.

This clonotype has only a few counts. DNA of the CDR3: TGCAGTGTACCTACAGGGGTCGCGGGCTACACCTTC. This gives the protein CSVPTGVAGYTF. The gene calls are TRBV20-1 and TRBJ1-2, with 7 bases matching TRBD1. After removal of 7 bases from V and 8 bases from J, the junction contained 10 bases not matched to a gene. The CDR3 runs 12 residues. The germline gives CDR1 DFQATT, CDR2 SNEGSKA (reference sequence).

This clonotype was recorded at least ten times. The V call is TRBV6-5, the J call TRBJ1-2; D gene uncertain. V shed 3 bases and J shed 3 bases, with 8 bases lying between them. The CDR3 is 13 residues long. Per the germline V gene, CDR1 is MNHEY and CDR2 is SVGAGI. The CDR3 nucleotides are TGTGCCAGCAGTTATAGTCCGTACTATGGCTACACCTTC. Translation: CASSYSPYYGYTF.

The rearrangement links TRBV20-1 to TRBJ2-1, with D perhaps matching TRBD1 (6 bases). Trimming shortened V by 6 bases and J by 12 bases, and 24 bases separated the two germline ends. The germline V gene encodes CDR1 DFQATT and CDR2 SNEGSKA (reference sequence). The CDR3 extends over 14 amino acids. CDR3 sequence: CSASFQARGEGQFF. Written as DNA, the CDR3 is TGCAGTGCCTCATTTCAAGCCAGGGGCGAGGGGCAGTTCTTC.

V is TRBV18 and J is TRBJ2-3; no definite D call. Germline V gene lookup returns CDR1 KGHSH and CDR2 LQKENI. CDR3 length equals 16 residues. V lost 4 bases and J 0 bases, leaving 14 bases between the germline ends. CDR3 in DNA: TGTGCCAGCTCACGCCTCCCCGGCCTTAGCACAGATACGCAGTATTTT. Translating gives CASSRLPGLSTDTQYF. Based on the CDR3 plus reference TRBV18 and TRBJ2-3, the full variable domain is NAGVMQNPRHLVRRRGQEARLRCSPMKGHSHVYWYRQLPEEGLKFMVYLQKENIIDESGMPKERFSAEFPKEGPSILRIQQVVRGDSAAYFCASSRLPGLSTDTQYFGPGTRLTVL.

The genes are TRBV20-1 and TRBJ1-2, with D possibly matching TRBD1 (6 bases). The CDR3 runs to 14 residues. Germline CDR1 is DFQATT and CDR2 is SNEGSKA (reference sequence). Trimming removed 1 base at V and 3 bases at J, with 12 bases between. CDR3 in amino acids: CSARGQDGYYGYTF. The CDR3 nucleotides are TGCAGTGCTAGAGGACAGGACGGCTACTATGGCTACACCTTC.

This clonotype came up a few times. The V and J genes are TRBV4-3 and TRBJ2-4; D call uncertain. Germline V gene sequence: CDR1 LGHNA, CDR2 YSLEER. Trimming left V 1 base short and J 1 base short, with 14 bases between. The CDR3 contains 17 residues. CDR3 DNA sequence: TGCGCCAGCAGCCAAGTGGTCAATTCGGCGGCCAAAAACATTCAGTACTTC. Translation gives CASSQVVNSAAKNIQYF.

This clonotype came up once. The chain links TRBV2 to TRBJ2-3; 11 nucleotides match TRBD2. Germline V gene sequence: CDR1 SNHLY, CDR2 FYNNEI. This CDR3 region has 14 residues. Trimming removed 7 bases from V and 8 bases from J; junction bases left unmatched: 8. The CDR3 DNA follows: TGTGCCAGCAAGACTAGCGGGGATATTGGTACGCAGTATTTT. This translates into CASKTSGDIGTQYF.

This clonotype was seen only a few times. CDR3: CASSRGLAGFDEQFF. As DNA, the CDR3 is TGTGCCAGCAGCCGGGGACTAGCGGGATTCGATGAGCAGTTCTTC. This chain uses TRBV3-1 with TRBJ2-1; 13 bases are shared with TRBD2. Germline CDR1 reads LGHDT; CDR2 reads YNNKEL (reference sequence). V shed 4 bases, J shed 8 bases, and the junction held 5 bases outside the gene matches. This CDR3 is 15 amino acids long.